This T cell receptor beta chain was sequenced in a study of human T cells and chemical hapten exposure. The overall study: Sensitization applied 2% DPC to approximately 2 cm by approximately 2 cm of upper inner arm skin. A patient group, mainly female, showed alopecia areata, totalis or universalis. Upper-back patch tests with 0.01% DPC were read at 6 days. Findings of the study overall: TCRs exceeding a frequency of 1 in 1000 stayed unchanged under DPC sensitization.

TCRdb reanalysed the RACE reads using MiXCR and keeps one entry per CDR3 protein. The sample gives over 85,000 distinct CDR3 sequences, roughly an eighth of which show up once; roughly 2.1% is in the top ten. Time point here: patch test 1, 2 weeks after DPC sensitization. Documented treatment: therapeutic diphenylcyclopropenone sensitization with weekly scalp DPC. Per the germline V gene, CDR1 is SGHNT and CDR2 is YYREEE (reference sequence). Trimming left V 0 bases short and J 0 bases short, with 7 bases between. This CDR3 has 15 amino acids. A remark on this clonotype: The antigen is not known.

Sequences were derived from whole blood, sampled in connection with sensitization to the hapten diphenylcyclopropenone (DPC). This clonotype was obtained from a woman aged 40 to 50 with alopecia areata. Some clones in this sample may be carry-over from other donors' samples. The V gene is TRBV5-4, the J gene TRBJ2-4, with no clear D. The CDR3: CASSLDSLAKNIQYF. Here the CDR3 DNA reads TGTGCCAGCAGCTTGGACAGCCTAGCCAAAAACATTCAGTACTTC.